This T cell receptor (beta chain) was identified in a study of blood T cell repertoires in COVID-19. Study in general: Sites in the United States, Italy and Spain provided acute and convalescent COVID-19 samples.

There are 13 residues in the CDR3. Unmatched junction bases numbered 3, after V lost 6 bases and J lost 7 bases. Seattle's enrolled individuals joined amid active infection and were then monitored longitudinally. As handled by the study authors: Amplifying reference gene primers gave estimates of nucleated cell counts. Using immunoSEQ multiplex PCR, the repertoire was profiled, and TCRdb retains in-frame clones only, with some absent. The V and J calls and clone size are taken from that table; D and trimming were inferred from the DNA. The table lists some 400,000 clones, roughly 86% of them singletons.

The chain combines TRBV12-3 or TRBV12-4 with TRBJ1-6; TRBD1 agrees at 7 bases. This TCR was sampled from a woman in her fifties or sixties with COVID-19, enrolled during active disease. Sequenced input: peripheral blood. In DNA form, the CDR3 reads TGTGCCAGCAGGGGGACAGCCAATTCACCCCTCCACTTT. Its translation: CASRGTANSPLHF.